Shown below are 32 T cell receptor beta chains from a single sample sequenced in a study of CD8+ T cells in alopecia areata. RNA was extracted and reverse transcribed into cDNA as the sequencing template. Assay: immunoSEQ multiplex PCR; the TCRdb copy retains only in-frame clones and omits some. The repertoire holds more than 150,000 clones, around 55% seen once, with just under 20% in the top ten. This specimen was CD8+ T cells sorted from blood, taken at week 0. The source is a human donor with alopecia areata.

The V call is TRBV9, the J call TRBJ2-7; D unresolved. V lost 3 bases and J 2 bases, leaving 6 bases between the germline ends. Germline lookup yields CDR1 SGDLS and CDR2 YYNGEE. The CDR3 consists of 12 residues. The CDR3 region is CASSEIPYEQYF. CDR3 bases: TGTGCCAGCAGCGAGATCCCCTACGAGCAGTACTTC.

The V and J genes are TRBV20-1 and TRBJ2-7, with D possibly being TRBD2 (5 bases). This CDR3 spans 11 amino acids. V lost 6 bases and J lost 5, with 11 bases in between. Germline CDR1 is DFQATT and CDR2 is SNEGSKA (reference sequence). Written as DNA, the CDR3 is TGCAGTGCGTCTGAGGGCAACGAGCAGTACTTC. Translated: CSASEGNEQYF.

This clone was observed a few times. The gene calls are TRBV9 and TRBJ2-3; D tentatively reads TRBD1 or TRBD2 (5 bases each). Trimming took 7 bases from V and 7 from J, leaving 19 bases between them. Germline V gene data show CDR1 as SGDLS and CDR2 as YYNGEE. This CDR3 is built from 14 residues. Written as DNA, the CDR3 is TGTGCCAGCGGAGAGGGACCCGGTGGAAATACGCAGTATTTT. Protein sequence: CASGEGPGGNTQYF.

This clone has only a few counts. The chain carries TRBV30 and TRBJ2-2; no definite D call. This CDR3 spans 14 amino acids. Germline V CDR1 and CDR2: GTSNPN, SVGIG (reference sequence). Trimming pared 2 bases from V and 0 bases from J, leaving 7 bases between. The CDR3 nucleotides are TGTGCCTGGAGTTCAGGCACGAACACCGGGGAGCTGTTTTTT. Its protein product is CAWSSGTNTGELFF.

This clone was observed a handful of times. The chain has TRBV29-1 and TRBJ1-1; D uncertain. With 0 bases removed from V and 2 bases from J, the gap between germline ends came to 10 bases. Per germline, CDR1 SQVTM and CDR2 ANQGSEA. The CDR3 is made up of 14 amino acids. The CDR3 spells CSVEEAPTNTEAFF. As DNA, the CDR3 is TGCAGCGTTGAAGAAGCCCCCACTAACACTGAAGCTTTCTTT.

This chain connects TRBV4-3 to TRBJ1-1; D ambiguous. V lost 0 bases, J lost 1 base, and 9 bases lay in between. CDR1 and CDR2 (germline): LGHNA, YSLEER. The CDR3 has 15 residues. The CDR3 DNA reads TGCGCCAGCAGCCAAGATCCGCTCGAGAACACTGAAGCTTTCTTT. It yields the protein CASSQDPLENTEAFF.

The chain links TRBV29-1 to TRBJ2-7; possibly TRBD2 for D (6 bases). V lost 1 base to trimming and J lost 3 bases, with 13 bases between them. Germline CDR1 is SQVTM and CDR2 is ANQGSEA. The CDR3 is 14 amino acids. CDR3 sequence reads: CSVEGQEGGYEQYF. CDR3 DNA: TGCAGCGTTGAAGGGCAGGAGGGTGGCTACGAGCAGTACTTC.

The table lists this clone with a few counts. This chain uses TRBV4-3 with TRBJ1-1, with 7 bases lining up with TRBD1. CDR1 is LGHNA, CDR2 YSLEER, per germline. V lost 2 bases to trimming and J lost 4 bases; unmatched junction nucleotides: 4. The CDR3 extends over 14 amino acids. Here the CDR3 DNA reads TGCGCCAGCAGCCAATCACAGGGGAGCACTGAAGCTTTCTTT. Translated, it gives CASSQSQGSTEAFF.

This clone was counted a few times. This sample includes further DNA sequences coding for the same CDR3. This sequence joins TRBV10-3 and TRBJ1-1; D perhaps matches TRBD1 (5 bases). Germline loops: CDR1 ENHRY, CDR2 SYGVKD. This CDR3 has 13 amino acids. The V end was cut by 3 bases, the J end by 3 bases, with 8 bases between. This chain's CDR3 is CAISERGDTEAFF. In DNA, the CDR3 is TGTGCCATCAGTGAAAGGGGAGACACTGAAGCTTTCTTT.

This clone was found a few times. The rearrangement links TRBV29-1 to TRBJ1-2, with D maybe TRBD1 (6 bases). The germline gives CDR1 SQVTM, CDR2 ANQGSEA. This CDR3 region has 14 residues. V was clipped by 6 bases and J by 8 bases, with 22 bases between them. The CDR3 bases are TGCAGCGTGGGGGCTGATAAAAGCCTTGAGGGCTACACCTTC. This sequence encodes CSVGADKSLEGYTF.

Many counts were recorded for this clone. This chain uses TRBV19 with TRBJ1-1; 8 bases align to TRBD1. Losses at the gene ends were 6 bases for V and 6 bases for J; bases not matched to a gene: 6. Per the germline V gene, CDR1 is LNHDA and CDR2 is SQIVND (reference sequence). The CDR3 is 13 amino acids. CDR3 sequence: CASRPGQASEAFF. The CDR3 nucleotides are TGTGCCAGTAGACCGGGACAGGCCTCTGAAGCTTTCTTT.

This clone has just a few counts. The chain carries TRBV28 and TRBJ2-7; TRBD2 might be the D (6 bases). Between the trimmed V and J ends, which lost 4 bases and 6 bases, there was a span of 10 bases. Per germline, CDR1 MDHEN and CDR2 SYDVKM. This CDR3 is built from 12 residues. The CDR3 sequence is CASSSGTSEQYF. As DNA, the CDR3 is TGTGCCAGCAGTTCCGGGACTTCCGAGCAGTACTTC.

In this sample, this clone turned up a few times. This sequence joins TRBV7-9 and TRBJ1-1, with 7 bases aligning to TRBD1. CDR1 and CDR2 (germline): SEHNR, FQNEAQ (reference sequence). CDR3 size: 12 residues. The V gene end was trimmed by 7 bases and the J gene end by 7 bases; junction bases not matched to a gene: 6. CDR3 in DNA: TGTGCCAGCACCGAGGGGGACAGTGAAGCTTTCTTT. Its translation: CASTEGDSEAFF.

The chain carries TRBV18 and TRBJ2-1; D unclear. The ends were cut back, 1 base at V and 8 bases at J, with 9 bases in the middle. This CDR3 comprises 13 residues. CDR1 KGHSH and CDR2 LQKENI come from the germline V gene. The CDR3 DNA is TGTGCCAGCTCACCACTTTTCTTCGATGAGCAGTTCTTC. Amino acids: CASSPLFFDEQFF.

This clone was observed a few times. This chain links TRBV29-1 with TRBJ2-5; 7 bases agree with TRBD1. Germline V CDR1 and CDR2: SQVTM, ANQGSEA. Trimming cost V 7 bases and J 0 bases; bases outside gene matches: 5. CDR3 size: 13 residues. The CDR3 reads CSEAGTDQETQYF. The CDR3 DNA is TGCAGCGAAGCCGGGACAGACCAAGAGACCCAGTACTTC.

This chain uses TRBV6-5 with TRBJ1-1; possibly TRBD1 for D (5 bases). Between the trimmed V and J ends, which lost 0 bases and 5 bases, there was a span of 10 bases. Germline CDR1 MNHEY, CDR2 SVGAGI. The CDR3 has 14 residues. The CDR3 DNA reads TGTGCCAGCAGTTACTCACAGGAAGGTACTGAAGCTTTCTTT. It specifies CASSYSQEGTEAFF.

This clone came up a few times. The chain has TRBV29-1 and TRBJ1-2; 11 bases map to TRBD1. Germline values: CDR1 SQVTM, CDR2 ANQGSEA. Trimming removed 1 base from V and 0 bases from J; junction bases left unmatched: 10. The CDR3 consists of 18 residues. CDR3 in DNA: TGCAGCGTTGAAGGCGTGTCCGGGACAGGGGGAACTAACTATGGCTACACCTTC. Encoded protein: CSVEGVSGTGGTNYGYTF.

The J gene is TRBJ1-2, the V gene TRBV13; 8 bases match TRBD1. The CDR3 covers 14 residues. Germline loops: CDR1 PRHDT, CDR2 FYEKMQ (reference sequence). V shed 5 bases, J shed 6 bases, and the junction held 8 bases outside the gene matches. CDR3: CASSEVAGGNGYTF. The CDR3 DNA follows: TGTGCCAGCAGCGAAGTGGCAGGGGGCAATGGCTACACCTTC.

The chain employs TRBV30 and TRBJ1-3, with D possibly being TRBD1 (6 bases). Trimming removed 4 bases at V and 4 bases at J, with 11 bases between. CDR1 is GTSNPN and CDR2 is SVGIG in the germline V gene (reference sequence). The CDR3 contains 13 residues. CDR3 amino acids: CAWIGGEGNTIYF. As DNA, the CDR3 is TGTGCCTGGATTGGGGGCGAGGGAAACACCATATATTTT.

This clone was counted once. The chain carries TRBV11-2 and TRBJ2-5; D is ambiguous. The CDR3 extends over 13 amino acids. The germline V and J ends were trimmed by 5 bases and 5 bases, with 12 bases remaining between them. Germline V lookup: CDR1 SGHAT, CDR2 FQNNGV. CDR3 protein: CASSHRVGETQYF. For the CDR3, the DNA is TGTGCCAGCAGCCACAGAGTCGGCGAGACCCAGTACTTC.

V is TRBV5-6 and J is TRBJ1-5; TRBD1 might be the D (6 bases). The germline V and J ends were trimmed by 2 bases and 5 bases, with 11 bases remaining between them. Germline CDR1 SGHDT, CDR2 YYEEEE. The CDR3 has 14 amino acids. The CDR3 protein is CASSFGTQDQPQHF. CDR3 nucleotides: TGTGCCAGCAGCTTTGGGACACAGGATCAGCCCCAGCATTTT.

This clone showed up just a few times. The chain joins TRBV4-3 to TRBJ2-7, with 7 bases that match TRBD1. The CDR3 runs to 17 residues. Germline CDR1 and CDR2: LGHNA and YSLEER. Losses at the gene ends were 0 bases for V and 7 bases for J; bases not matched to a gene: 15. The CDR3 DNA reads TGCGCCAGCAGCCAAGATTTTGGCGGACAGGCCTCGTGGGAGCAGTACTTC. It is translated as CASSQDFGGQASWEQYF.

The V gene is TRBV4-3, the J gene TRBJ2-7, with 7 bases matching TRBD1. V lost 1 base to trimming and J lost 0 bases; unmatched junction nucleotides: 9. The CDR3 is 17 residues long. Per germline, CDR1 LGHNA and CDR2 YSLEER. CDR3 in amino acids: CASSQGAYDRVSYEQYF. The CDR3 bases are TGCGCCAGCAGCCAAGGCGCCTACGACAGGGTCTCCTACGAGCAGTACTTC.

The V and J genes are TRBV2 and TRBJ2-1, with 9 bases fitting TRBD2. Germline CDR1 and CDR2: SNHLY and FYNNEI. The CDR3 covers 15 residues. V shed 6 bases and J 4 bases; nucleotides not matched to a gene: 7. CDR3 amino acids: CASSGLAGVYNEQFF. The CDR3 nucleotides are TGTGCCAGCAGCGGATTAGCGGGGGTTTACAATGAGCAGTTCTTC.

The chain's CDR3 is CAWSGGRETYEQYF. The CDR3 DNA sequence: TGTGCCTGGAGCGGGGGACGGGAGACCTACGAGCAGTACTTC. The V and J genes are TRBV30 and TRBJ2-7, with D tentatively TRBD2 (6 bases). In germline, CDR1 is GTSNPN, CDR2 SVGIG (reference sequence). The CDR3 contains 14 residues. Trimming shortened V by 3 bases and J by 2 bases, and 14 bases separated the two germline ends.

This sequence joins TRBV19 and TRBJ1-5, with TRBD1 matching 7 bases. The germline gives CDR1 LNHDA, CDR2 SQIVND (reference sequence). The J segment lost 7 bases and the V segment lost 1 base, leaving 7 bases of the junction unmatched. The CDR3 is made up of 15 amino acids. CDR3 sequence reads: CASSIGGGVWQPQHF. Written as DNA, the CDR3 is TGTGCCAGTAGTATAGGAGGGGGCGTGTGGCAGCCCCAGCATTTT. Full variable domain (remainder filled in from reference TRBV19 and TRBJ1-5): DGGITQSPKYLFRKEGQNVTLSCEQNLNHDAMYWYRQDPGQGLRLIYYSQIVNDFQKGDIAEGYSVSREKKESFPLTVTSAQKNPTAFYLCASSIGGGVWQPQHFGDGTRLSIL.

The V and J genes are TRBV6-5 and TRBJ1-1; tentative D call: TRBD1 (6 bases). From germline, CDR1 is MNHEY and CDR2 SVGAGI. The CDR3 is 13 residues long. V was shortened by 6 bases and J by 4 bases, with 12 bases between the two germline ends. This CDR3 reads CASSLGGATEAFF. The DNA of the CDR3 is TGTGCCAGCAGCCTAGGGGGGGCCACTGAAGCTTTCTTT.

The genes are TRBV27 and TRBJ2-7, with TRBD1 matching over 7 bases. Germline trimming cut 7 bases from V and 5 bases from J; bases unmatched to any gene: 11. This CDR3 contains 14 residues. In germline, CDR1 is MNHEY, CDR2 SMNVEV (reference sequence). The CDR3 loop is CASTSRDSRNEQYF. As DNA, the CDR3 is TGTGCCAGCACCTCGAGGGACAGTAGGAACGAGCAGTACTTC.

Ten or more counts support this clone. The chain has TRBV7-9 and TRBJ2-6; D unresolved. V was pared by 2 bases and J by 10 bases, with 18 bases between. The CDR3 totals 16 residues. CDR1 SEHNR and CDR2 FQNEAQ come from the germline V gene (reference sequence). The CDR3 sequence: CASSLLGSETINVLTF. The CDR3 DNA reads as TGTGCCAGCAGCTTATTGGGTTCGGAGACAATAAACGTCCTGACTTTC. The full variable domain, its missing parts supplied by reference TRBV7-9 and TRBJ2-6, is DTGVSQNPRHKITKRGQNVTFRCDPISEHNRLYWYRQTLGQGPEFLTYFQNEAQLEKSRLLSDRFSAERPKGSFSTLEIQRTEQGDSAMYLCASSLLGSETINVLTFGAGSRLTVL.

The chain couples TRBV30 to TRBJ2-1; 12 bases are shared with TRBD2. The CDR3 totals 18 residues. Germline V gene data show CDR1 as GTSNPN and CDR2 as SVGIG (reference sequence). The trim removed 4 bases at V and 2 bases at J, leaving 12 bases unmatched. The DNA of the CDR3 is TGTGCCTGGATACCAGGGGTCACTAGCGGGGGGCCCTACAATGAGCAGTTCTTC. This gives the protein CAWIPGVTSGGPYNEQFF.

CDR3 coding DNA: TGTGCCTGGAGTCCTCTGGCGAGAGGGGACACTGAAGCTTTCTTT. Protein: CAWSPLARGDTEAFF. The J gene is TRBJ1-1, the V gene TRBV30; weak D call: TRBD1 (5 bases). Germline V gene sequence: CDR1 GTSNPN, CDR2 SVGIG (reference sequence). This CDR3 contains 15 residues. The V gene lost 2 bases and the J gene lost 3 bases, with 16 bases spanning the gap.

This rearrangement joins TRBV11-2 to TRBJ2-7; 7 nucleotides match TRBD1. CDR3 length equals 16 residues. J lost 5 bases, V lost 4 bases, and 14 bases had no gene match. Looked up from germline, CDR1 is SGHAT and CDR2 is FQNNGV. The CDR3 is CASSSTRQGEWDEQYF. In nucleotides, the CDR3 is TGTGCCAGCAGCTCAACCCGGCAGGGGGAGTGGGACGAGCAGTACTTC.